These 5 T cell receptor beta chains came from one sample sequenced in a study of Ad26.COV2.S vaccination and SARS-CoV-2 variants. Documented treatment: about 20 received Ad26.COV2.S at low or high dose, single or two shots; 5 received placebo; per-sample allocation not given. Each sample was drawn 63 days after the first injection (of vaccine or placebo). Measured with immunoSEQ multiplex PCR; TCRdb has only the in-frame clones, and not every one. The table includes more than 300,000 clones, around 88% detected once. The sample in question was peripheral blood, obtained in a trial of Ad26.COV2.S vaccine versus placebo. These receptors were collected from a person between 18 and 60 years old who received the Ad26.COV2.S COVID-19 vaccine or a placebo.

The chain employs TRBV11-3 and TRBJ2-3, with D possibly TRBD2 on 6 matching bases. CDR1 is SGHNT, CDR2 YENEEA, per germline. Trimming shortened V by 1 base and J by 4 bases, and 9 bases separated the two germline ends. The CDR3 has 14 residues. The CDR3 here is CASSLGGDADTQYF. In DNA, the CDR3 is TGTGCCAGCAGCTTAGGGGGGGACGCAGATACGCAGTATTTT.

The chain couples TRBV5-1 to TRBJ2-1, with 9 bases fitting TRBD1. V gave up 0 bases and J gave up 3 bases; unmatched junction bases: 4. The CDR3 sequence is 16 residues long. Germline CDR1 reads SGHRS; CDR2 reads YFSETQ. This CDR3 reads CASSLVADRGYNEQFF. The CDR3 coding sequence is TGCGCCAGCAGCTTGGTTGCGGACAGGGGCTACAATGAGCAGTTCTTC.

The chain uses TRBV18 and TRBJ1-4; TRBD1 aligns across 7 bases. Germline CDR1 KGHSH, CDR2 LQKENI. The V gene end was trimmed by 4 bases and the J gene end by 4 bases; junction bases not matched to a gene: 6. The CDR3 consists of 15 residues. The CDR3 coding sequence is TGTGCCAGCTCACTAACGGGACAGTTTAATGAAAAACTGTTTTTT. Protein product: CASSLTGQFNEKLFF.

This sequence joins TRBV3-1 (or the pseudogene TRBV3-2) and TRBJ2-2; either TRBD1 or TRBD2 may supply D (5 bases each). V gave up 6 bases and J gave up 0 bases, with 11 bases separating them. The length of the CDR3 is 15 residues. The germline V gene encodes CDR1 LGHDT and CDR2 YNNKEL (reference sequence). This CDR3 reads CASRRGVANTGELFF. The CDR3 region has the DNA TGTGCCAGCAGGCGAGGGGTCGCGAACACCGGGGAGCTGTTTTTT.

This clone showed up just a few times. This sample also contains other DNA sequences that code for the same CDR3. V and J are TRBV7-9 and TRBJ1-4, with TRBD1 as a possible D gene (5 bases). The CDR3 length is 14 residues. The germline V gene has CDR1 SEHNR and CDR2 FQNEAQ (reference sequence). Trimming took 1 base from V and 8 from J, leaving 11 bases between them. The CDR3 coding sequence is TGTGCCAGCAGCTTAGGTCAGGGCGGAGAAAAACTGTTTTTT. Protein sequence: CASSLGQGGEKLFF.